The 16 T cell receptor beta chains given below trace back to one sample, sequenced in a study of OX40 agonist ivuxolimab in advanced cancers. TCRdb's copy holds only in-frame clones and misses some; the assay was immunoSEQ multiplex PCR. The sample shows about 100,000 clones, around nine tenths of them seen only once. The input for sequencing was CD4+ or CD8+ T cells sorted from blood, taken in a trial of the OX40 agonist ivuxolimab. These TCRs come from an adult with an advanced solid tumor such as melanoma, head and neck, liver or kidney cancer.

The J gene is TRBJ1-1, the V gene TRBV5-1, with 7 positions matching TRBD1. The V gene's germline CDR1 is SGHRS and CDR2 YFSETQ. V lost 4 bases to trimming and J lost 5 bases; unmatched junction nucleotides: 11. This CDR3 region has 15 residues. As DNA, the CDR3 is TGCGCCAGCAGCCAACAGGGGAGCTTGGGGACTGAAGCTTTCTTT. Translating gives CASSQQGSLGTEAFF.

The CDR3 coding sequence is TGTGCCAGCAGCGGGACTAGCGGGGGAGATACGCAGTATTTT. Protein product: CASSGTSGGDTQYF. The chain links TRBV6-5 to TRBJ2-3; 14 bases line up with TRBD2. V was pared by 6 bases and J by 5 bases, with 1 base of the junction left unmatched. CDR3 length: 14 amino acids. Germline CDR1 is MNHEY and CDR2 is SVGAGI.

V and J are TRBV5-1 and TRBJ2-2; D may be TRBD2 (6 bases). CDR3 size: 16 residues. V lost 0 bases and J 5 bases, leaving 14 bases between the germline ends. Germline CDR1 and CDR2: SGHRS and YFSETQ. CDR3 region: CASSLAARAGTGELFF. The CDR3 region has the DNA TGCGCCAGCAGCTTGGCCGCTAGGGCGGGGACCGGGGAGCTGTTTTTT.

The chain employs TRBV5-1 and TRBJ2-6; D is tentatively TRBD1 or TRBD2 (5 bases each). The CDR3 covers 15 residues. Trimming cost V 5 bases and J 5 bases, with 14 bases left between them. The germline CDR1 and CDR2 sequences are SGHRS and YFSETQ. The CDR3: CASSLTGAWANVLTF. In DNA, the CDR3 is TGCGCCAGCAGTCTCACCGGGGCTTGGGCCAACGTCCTGACTTTC.

The chain combines TRBV30 with TRBJ1-5; no definite D call. The CDR3 has 13 amino acids. Deletions cut 5 bases from V and 5 bases from J, with 13 bases between. CDR1 and CDR2 (germline): GTSNPN, SVGIG (reference sequence). CDR3 in amino acids: CAWASGLDQPQHF. Written as DNA, the CDR3 is TGTGCCTGGGCATCGGGCCTAGATCAGCCCCAGCATTTT.

This rearrangement joins TRBV7-9 to TRBJ1-2, with a possible D match to TRBD1 (6 bases). Trimming cost V 1 base and J 2 bases, with 8 bases left between them. CDR1 and CDR2 from the germline V gene are SEHNR and FQNEAQ (reference sequence). CDR3 size: 14 residues. This CDR3 is CASSLDTGNYGYTF. The CDR3, as DNA: TGTGCCAGCAGCTTAGACACAGGGAACTATGGCTACACCTTC.

The rearrangement joins TRBV21-1 to TRBJ2-1; TRBD2, the table's D call, lacks a check against the DNA. TRBV21-1 is classified as a pseudogene. This CDR3 region has 13 residues. This CDR3 is CASSKVEDNEQFF. The CDR3 DNA reads TGTGCCAGCAGCAAAGTAGAGGACAATGAGCAGTTCTTC.

V usage is TRBV5-1 and J usage is TRBJ2-7; the D gene could be TRBD1 or TRBD2 (6 bases each). This CDR3 has 18 amino acids. Germline assignment: CDR1 SGHRS and CDR2 YFSETQ. V dropped 1 base and J dropped 3 bases, with 23 bases sitting between them. The CDR3 loop reads CASSLRSDLGGRDYEQYF. DNA of the CDR3: TGCGCCAGCAGCTTGCGCTCTGACCTAGGGGGGCGAGACTACGAGCAGTACTTC.

V and J are TRBV2 and TRBJ1-5, with 7 bases aligning to TRBD1. This CDR3 comprises 17 residues. The V gene end was trimmed by 5 bases and the J gene end by 1 base; junction bases not matched to a gene: 11. Germline V gives CDR1 SNHLY, CDR2 FYNNEI. CDR3 in amino acids: CASSSPTGTASNQPQHF. The CDR3, as DNA: TGTGCCAGCAGTTCCCCTACCGGGACAGCGAGCAATCAGCCCCAGCATTTT. The complete variable domain, with remaining parts taken from reference TRBV2 and TRBJ1-5, reads EPEVTQTPSHQVTQMGQEVILRCVPISNHLYFYWYRQILGQKVEFLVSFYNNEISEKSEIFDDQFSVERPDGSNFTLKIRSTKLEDSAMYFCASSSPTGTASNQPQHFGDGTRLSIL.

V and J are TRBV6-6 and TRBJ1-1; 8 bases line up with TRBD1. Germline CDR1 and CDR2: MNHNY and SVGAGI (reference sequence). CDR3 length: 15 residues. Trimming took 4 bases from V and 2 from J; bases not matched to a gene: 6. The chain's CDR3 is CASSSDRGINTEAFF. The CDR3 bases are TGTGCCAGCAGTTCCGACAGGGGCATTAACACTGAAGCTTTCTTT.

The J gene is TRBJ2-3, the V gene TRBV29-1; TRBD1 is a possible D gene (5 bases). The germline CDR1 and CDR2 sequences are SQVTM and ANQGSEA. The ends were cut back, 3 bases at V and 2 bases at J, with 15 bases in the middle. There are 15 residues in the CDR3. CDR3 DNA: TGCAGCGTTGAGTTTTCTGGGGCCCCCACAGATACGCAGTATTTT. Protein sequence: CSVEFSGAPTDTQYF.

The V call is TRBV6-4, the J call TRBJ2-3, with D possibly matching TRBD2 (5 bases). From germline, CDR1 is MRHNA and CDR2 SNTAGT. The CDR3 totals 14 residues. V lost 3 bases and J 2 bases, leaving 9 bases between the germline ends. CDR3 DNA: TGTGCCAGCAGTGAGGACTTCCCCACAGATACGCAGTATTTT. Amino acid sequence: CASSEDFPTDTQYF.

In this sample, this clone turned up once. This chain uses TRBV19 with TRBJ2-3; D perhaps matches TRBD1 (5 bases). From germline, CDR1 is LNHDA and CDR2 SQIVND (reference sequence). This CDR3 has 15 residues. V was trimmed by 3 bases and J by 5 bases, leaving 15 bases between them. CDR3 in amino acids: CASSIGSGLGDTQYF. The CDR3 bases are TGTGCCAGTAGTATTGGTTCAGGGCTGGGAGATACGCAGTATTTT.

J is TRBJ1-1 and V is TRBV6-5; D gene uncertain. Trimming took 11 bases from V and 6 from J, leaving 4 bases between them. Germline CDR1 reads MNHEY; CDR2 reads SVGAGI. The CDR3 has 8 amino acids. The CDR3 here is CARSEAFF. The DNA of the CDR3 is TGTGCCCGATCTGAAGCTTTCTTT.

The chain recombines TRBV19 with TRBJ2-1; D not resolved. Trimming left V 6 bases short and J 8 bases short, with 11 bases between. The CDR3 loop spans 12 amino acids. The germline gives CDR1 LNHDA, CDR2 SQIVND (reference sequence). The DNA for the CDR3 is TGTGCCAGTAGCACGAAACTGGATGAGCAGTTCTTC. Translation: CASSTKLDEQFF.

The chain employs TRBV5-4 and TRBJ2-3; D call uncertain. CDR3 size: 14 residues. Germline V CDR1 and CDR2: SGHNT, YYREEE (reference sequence). V was clipped by 0 bases and J by 5 bases, with 10 bases between them. The CDR3 sequence: CASSLGSVGDTQYF. CDR3 in DNA: TGTGCCAGCAGCTTGGGTTCGGTTGGAGATACGCAGTATTTT. The full variable domain, its missing parts supplied by reference TRBV5-4 and TRBJ2-3, is ETGVTQSPTHLIKTRGQQVTLRCSSQSGHNTVSWYQQALGQGPQFIFQYYREEENGRGNFPPRFSGLQFPNYSSELNVNALELDDSALYLCASSLGSVGDTQYFGPGTRLTVL.